This entry concerns a single TCR beta chain. Germline V CDR1 and CDR2: SQVTM, ANQGSEA. V lost 7 bases and J 6 bases, leaving 12 bases between the germline ends. The CDR3 length is 12 residues. The sample is drawn from a study of shared clonotypes between healthy human individuals. This table comes from immunoSEQ multiplex PCR, and its TCRdb copy is limited to in-frame clones, with some not included. The profile shows hundreds of thousands of clones, about nine tenths of them singletons. The clonotype was recovered from a man younger than 30 in good health. The chain uses TRBV29-1 and TRBJ2-2; D gene ambiguous. Sequencing used memory CD8+ T cells sorted from blood. Subset in this sample: CD45RO+ cells pooled with CCR7-negative TemRA cells. CDR3: CSALLPPGELFF. CDR3 nucleotide sequence: TGCAGCGCCTTACTCCCCCCCGGGGAGCTGTTTTTT.